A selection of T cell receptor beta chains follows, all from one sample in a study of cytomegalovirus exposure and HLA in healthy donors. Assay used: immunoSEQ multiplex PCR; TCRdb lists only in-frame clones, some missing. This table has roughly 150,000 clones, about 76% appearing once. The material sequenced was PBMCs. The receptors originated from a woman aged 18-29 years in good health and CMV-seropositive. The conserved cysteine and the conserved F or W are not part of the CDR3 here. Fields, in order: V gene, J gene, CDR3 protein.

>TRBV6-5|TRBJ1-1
ASSYVVGQGATEAF
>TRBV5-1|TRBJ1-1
ASSPPGVNTEAF
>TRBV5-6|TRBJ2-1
ASSLGGSGAYNEQF
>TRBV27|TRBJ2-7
ASGPRGLPYEQY
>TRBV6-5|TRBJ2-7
ASSDLAAEQY
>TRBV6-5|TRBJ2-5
ASSYSLAGPGETQY
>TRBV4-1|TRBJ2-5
ASSQVFGTGFQETQY
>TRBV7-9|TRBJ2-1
ASSRNRLGGYEQF
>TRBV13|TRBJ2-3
ASSGRSRPDTQY
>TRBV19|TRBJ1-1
ATGEAF
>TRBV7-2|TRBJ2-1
ASSLDNGAYNEQF
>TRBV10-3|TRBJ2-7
AISPGTVLYEQY
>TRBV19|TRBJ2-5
ASKRTGGEETQY
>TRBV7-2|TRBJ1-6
ASSAGSVYNSPLH
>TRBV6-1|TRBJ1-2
ASSEDIMTPYGYT
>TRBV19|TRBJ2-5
ASSPYGQGTETQY
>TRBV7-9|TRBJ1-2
ASSRLAGTGRSVT
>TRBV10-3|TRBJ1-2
AIRADYGYT
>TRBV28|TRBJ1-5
ASSFNSNQPQH
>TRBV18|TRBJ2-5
ASSPYGREETQY
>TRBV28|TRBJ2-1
ASGQVGGQF
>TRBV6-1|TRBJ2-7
ASSFPGQGVYEQY
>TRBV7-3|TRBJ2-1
ASSAMGQGFYNEQF
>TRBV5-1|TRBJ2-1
ASSAGTDYNEQF
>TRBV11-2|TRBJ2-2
ASSLGSGGGRGGELF
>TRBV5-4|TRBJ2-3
ASSWGRTGTDTQY
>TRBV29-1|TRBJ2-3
SVEDGTDTQY
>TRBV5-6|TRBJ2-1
ASSDSPTIEQF
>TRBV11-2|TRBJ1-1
ASSLGAFTVNTEAF
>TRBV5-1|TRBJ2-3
ASSLLSGPSTDTQY
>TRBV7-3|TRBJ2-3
ASSDGLAGVTDTQY
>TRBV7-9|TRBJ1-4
ASSPGQLNEKLF
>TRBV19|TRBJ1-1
ASSIGGAGDTEAF
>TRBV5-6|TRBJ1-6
ASSAGQGGDSPLH
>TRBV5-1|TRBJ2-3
ASSQGTASSTDTQY
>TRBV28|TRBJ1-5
ASSIDRGENQPQH
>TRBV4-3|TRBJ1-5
ASSQDLTRNQPQH
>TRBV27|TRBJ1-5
ASSLQGDQPQH
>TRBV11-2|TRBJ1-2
ASSLDGWAVAYGYT
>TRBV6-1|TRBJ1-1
ASSDGSNQGITEAF
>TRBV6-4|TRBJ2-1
ASSESSGGSYNEQF
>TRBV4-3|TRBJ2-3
ASSQEFRGTDTQY
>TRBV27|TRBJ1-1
ASSAGARNTEAF
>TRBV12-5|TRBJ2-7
ASGLDRGYEQY
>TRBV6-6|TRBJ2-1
ATARLVNEQF
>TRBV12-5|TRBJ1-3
ASGNSPGNTIY
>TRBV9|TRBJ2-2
ASSVVDRGRPGELF
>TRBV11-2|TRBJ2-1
ASSLDILDEQF
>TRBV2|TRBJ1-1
ASIMLLGKMNTEAF
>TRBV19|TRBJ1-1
ASSIRASGNTEAF
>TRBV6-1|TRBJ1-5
ASRARTVNQPQH